Presented here are 5 T cell receptor beta chains from one specimen sequenced in a study of molecular identifiers for immune sequencing clone quantification. Via MiXCR, TCRdb re-called the PCR reads, giving one row per CDR3 protein. The sample consists of roughly 12,000 distinct CDR3 sequences, roughly 16% of them appearing once. What was sequenced was naive CD8+ T cells from blood, with Jurkat cell RNA spiked in. Subset defined: FACS-sorted CD8+CD4-CCR7+CD45RA+ naive T cells. Source of these receptors: a human donor in good health. Some libraries in this study had Jurkat cell RNA spiked in.

Many counts were recorded for this clonotype. The genes are TRBV7-3 and TRBJ1-1; D not certain. Trimming took off 4 bases at V and 1 base at J, with 25 bases between the two ends. Per the germline V gene, CDR1 is SGHTA and CDR2 is FQGTGA. The CDR3 contains 19 residues. The CDR3 loop is CASSCSVARSTCGNTEAFF. The DNA of the CDR3 is TGTGCCAGCAGCTGCTCGGTAGCCAGGTCCACATGTGGGAACACTGAAGCTTTCTTT.

The CDR3 nucleotides read TGTGCCTGGAGTTTTCAGGGGAGTGGGGAGCTGTTTTTT. It yields the protein CAWSFQGSGELFF. This chain links TRBV30 with TRBJ2-2; maybe TRBD1 (6 bases). The CDR3 runs to 13 residues. The ends were cut back, 2 bases at V and 8 bases at J, with 12 bases in the middle. Germline CDR1 GTSNPN, CDR2 SVGIG (reference sequence).

Turning to this clonotype: This may be a read error: a much more frequent sequence differs by one nucleotide. The V and J genes are TRBV11-2 and TRBJ2-1, with 10 bases fitting TRBD2. With 5 bases clipped from V and 8 bases from J, the junction kept 9 bases outside the gene matches. The CDR3 has 15 residues. Germline V CDR1 and CDR2: SGHAT, FQNNGV. The CDR3: CASSPGELAGYEQFF. The CDR3 DNA follows: TGTGCCAGCAGCCCGGGGGAACTAGCGGGATATGAGCAGTTCTTC.

This clonotype was counted ten times or more. The rearrangement joins TRBV5-1 to TRBJ1-4, with D maybe TRBD1 (6 bases). V lost 6 bases to trimming and J lost 5 bases, with 17 bases between them. Per germline, CDR1 SGHRS and CDR2 YFSETQ. The CDR3 length is 15 residues. The CDR3: CASTAWGTRNEKLFF. For the CDR3, the DNA is TGCGCCAGCACCGCTTGGGGGACAAGGAATGAAAAACTGTTTTTT.

This clonotype was seen ten or more times. The chain carries TRBV15 and TRBJ2-3; 7 bases map to TRBD2. Trimming took 3 bases from V and 2 from J; bases not matched to a gene: 11. Germline V gene lookup returns CDR1 LNHNV and CDR2 YYDKDF (reference sequence). This CDR3 is built from 17 residues. The CDR3 loop reads CATSSWEAGDFTDTQYF. DNA of the CDR3: TGTGCCACCAGCAGCTGGGAGGCGGGAGACTTCACAGATACGCAGTATTTT.